This T cell receptor (beta chain) appears in the sequencing data of a study of blood T cell repertoires in COVID-19. Whole-study context: Collection of acute and convalescent COVID-19 samples took place in the United States, Italy and Spain. Nucleic acid was either cDNA or gDNA, and it came from T cells, B-cell-depleted T cells, or PBMCs.

Seattle patient enrollment occurred during active infection, with longitudinal follow-up thereafter. In the authors' workflow: Estimation of nucleated cell counts relied on the amplification of reference gene primers. Clones were read by immunoSEQ multiplex PCR, and TCRdb kept only the in-frame ones, dropping some. The V and J calls and clone size were taken over from that table, and D and trimming were inferred from the DNA. This sample has approximately 200,000 clones, with about three quarters found just once. V gave up 3 bases and J gave up 1 base; unmatched junction bases: 9. This CDR3 has 18 residues. Germline values: CDR1 MDHEN, CDR2 SYDVKM.

The sample was peripheral blood. The chain carries TRBV28 and TRBJ2-3; 11 bases agree with TRBD2. The receptor was isolated from a woman aged 80 or older with COVID-19, enrolled during active disease. DNA for the CDR3: TGTGCCAGCAGTTTCACAGCTCCGGGACTAGCGGGCACAGATACGCAGTATTTT. Translating it yields CASSFTAPGLAGTDTQYF.